This T cell receptor (beta chain) originates from a study of human T cells and chemical hapten exposure. On the study more broadly: Weekly administration of diphenylcyclopropenone to the scalp of patients continued throughout the approximately 23-week study. The patient population, which was mostly female, had alopecia areata, totalis or universalis.

Unique molecular identifiers were linked by the library to individual cDNA molecules. TCRdb itself ran the RACE reads through MiXCR, one entry per CDR3 protein. The repertoire holds some 180,000 distinct CDR3 sequences, with about 22% as singletons. Documented time point: patch test 1, 2 weeks after DPC sensitization. Treatment: therapeutic diphenylcyclopropenone sensitization with weekly scalp DPC. Study conclusions and caveats: Expanded TCR sets contained significantly more large CDR3 similarity clusters than controls.

This clonotype came up a few times. Its matching antigen is unknown. Per germline, CDR1 SNHLY and CDR2 FYNNEI. The CDR3 is 17 residues long. Germline trimming cut 4 bases from V and 3 bases from J; bases unmatched to any gene: 7. The clonotype was recovered from a woman aged 45-65 years with alopecia areata. Some clones in this sample may be carry-over from other donors' samples. The sequencing used whole blood, collected in connection with sensitization to the hapten diphenylcyclopropenone (DPC). This chain uses TRBV2 with TRBJ2-2; 11 positions agree with TRBD1. For the CDR3, the DNA is TGTGCCAGCAGTGGTCGGACAGGGGGCAGAGACACCGGGGAGCTGTTTTTT. Protein product: CASSGRTGGRDTGELFF.